The T cell receptor (beta chain) described here comes from a study of control samples from healthy donors and cancer patients. This CDR3 has 14 amino acids. CDR1 and CDR2 (germline): LNHDA, SQIVND (reference sequence). The ends were cut back, 4 bases at V and 4 bases at J, with 14 bases in the middle. Profiled with immunoSEQ multiplex PCR; TCRdb holds only in-frame clones, not every one. The sample has roughly 450,000 clones, around 90% seen once. This TCR derives from a man between 40 and 49 years old with head and neck cancer. The chain links TRBV19 to TRBJ2-7, with D maybe TRBD2 (6 bases). Sequences were obtained from PBMCs. The CDR3: CASSTQRDSYEQYF. Here the CDR3 DNA reads TGTGCCAGTAGTACCCAACGGGACTCATACGAGCAGTACTTC.